This T cell receptor (beta chain) was captured by sequencing in a study of spatial heterogeneity in lung cancer. Indicated time point: sample taken at primary tumor resection. In each case, whole RNA from tumor, nontumor lung or frozen PBMC was sequenced unsorted. TCRdb reanalysed the 5' RACE reads using MiXCR and keeps one entry per CDR3 protein. The sample lists roughly 80,000 distinct CDR3 sequences, roughly 12% seen once, with roughly 4.5% in the top ten. The CDR3 extends over 14 amino acids. The germline V gene encodes CDR1 LGHDT and CDR2 YNNKEL (reference sequence). Trimming cost V 8 bases and J 1 base, with 15 bases left between them.

The genes are TRBV3-1 and TRBJ2-7; D gene unclear. The sample in question was PBMCs, obtained at surgery. The sequence was collected from a male donor with early-stage non-small cell lung cancer. CDR3 nucleotide sequence: TGTGCCAGCTCAATCGGTCGGAGATCCTACGAGCAGTACTTC. This gives the protein CASSIGRRSYEQYF.